A selection of T cell receptor beta chains follows, all from one sample in a study of neurological immune-mediated disorders. MiXCR, applied by TCRdb to the 5' RACE reads, yields one record per CDR3 protein. The table records more than 70,000 distinct CDR3 sequences, about a tenth of them present only once. The material sequenced was PBMCs. All receptors come from a man aged 30 to 39 in good health. CDR3s include the opening cysteine and the closing phenylalanine or tryptophan. D genes are given only for firm matches. Part of the rows lack a size; the others show once, few, many or a class for expanded clones.

TRBJ2-2 - many TRBV29-1 CSVADTGELFF TGCAGCGTTGCGGACACCGGGGAGCTGTTTTTT
TRBJ2-1 TRBD2 medium-sized TRBV20-1 CSARAVWTSGSSYNEQFF TGCAGTGCTAGAGCCGTTTGGACTAGCGGTTCCTCCTACAATGAGCAGTTCTTC
TRBJ2-5 TRBD2 many TRBV7-7 CASSLATSVWETQYF TGTGCCAGCAGCTTAGCGACTAGCGTTTGGGAGACCCAGTACTTC
TRBJ2-5 - - TRBV2 CATRALQETQYF TGTGCCACCAGGGCGTTACAAGAGACCCAGTACTTC
TRBJ2-3 - many TRBV7-9 CASSLVRPPTDTQYF TGTGCCAGCAGCTTAGTAAGGCCCCCGACAGATACGCAGTATTTT
TRBJ1-1 - - TRBV27 CASSLEGRGMNTEAFF TGTGCCAGCAGTTTAGAGGGCCGGGGGATGAACACTGAAGCTTTCTTT
TRBJ2-7 TRBD2 many TRBV20-1 CSATPDGRAYEQYF TGCAGTGCTACCCCTGACGGGAGGGCCTACGAGCAGTACTTC
TRBJ2-7 - many TRBV12-3/TRBV12-4 CASTLRDGSTRSSYEQYF TGTGCCAGCACCCTTCGTGACGGGAGCACGAGGAGCTCCTACGAGCAGTACTTC
TRBJ2-1 TRBD1 many TRBV5-1 CASSLTRDREYNEQFF TGCGCCAGCAGCCTCACCCGGGACAGAGAGTACAATGAGCAGTTCTTC
TRBJ1-2 - many TRBV21-1 CASSKEDREGYYGYTF TGTGCCAGCAGCAAGGAGGACAGGGAGGGTTACTATGGCTACACCTTC
TRBJ2-1 - many TRBV7-3 CASSLMGTDNYNEQFF TGTGCCAGCAGCTTAATGGGGACGGACAACTACAATGAGCAGTTCTTC
TRBJ2-7 - - TRBV12-2 CASLRRETTPYEQYF TGTGCAAGTCTCCGCCGGGAGACTACTCCTTACGAGCAGTACTTC
TRBJ2-1 TRBD2 many TRBV5-1 CASSYRKLAGGDSSYNEQFF TGCGCCAGCAGCTATAGGAAGCTAGCGGGAGGGGATAGCTCCTACAATGAGCAGTTCTTC
TRBJ2-1 TRBD2 many TRBV5-1 CASSLFRLAGSNEQFF TGCGCCAGCAGCTTGTTCCGACTAGCGGGTAGCAATGAGCAGTTCTTC
TRBJ2-5 - many TRBV11-2 CASSFGAETQYF TGTGCCAGCAGCTTCGGGGCAGAGACCCAGTACTTC
TRBJ2-1 - few TRBV7-2 CASSPRTRPDEQFF TGTGCCAGCAGCCCGAGGACAAGGCCGGATGAGCAGTTCTTC
TRBJ2-3 TRBD2 many TRBV5-1 CASSPTSGRSTDTQYF TGCGCCAGCAGCCCAACTAGCGGGAGGAGCACAGATACGCAGTATTTT
TRBJ2-7 TRBD2 many TRBV27 CASGHGGGGWQYF TGTGCCAGCGGTCATGGCGGGGGGGGGTGGCAGTACTTC
TRBJ2-1 TRBD1 many TRBV6-1 CASSGRDRVGGEQFF TGTGCCAGCAGCGGAAGGGACAGGGTTGGGGGTGAGCAGTTCTTC
TRBJ2-4 - many TRBV15 CATSRDGGAGENIQYF TGTGCCACCAGCAGAGATGGGGGGGCGGGGGAAAACATTCAGTACTTC
TRBJ1-1 - - TRBV14 CASSQERARAFF TGTGCCAGCAGCCAAGAGAGGGCGAGGGCTTTCTTT
TRBJ2-1 - many TRBV9 CASSVDGESYNEQFF TGTGCCAGCAGCGTAGACGGAGAGAGCTACAATGAGCAGTTCTTC
TRBJ2-6 - many TRBV12-3/TRBV12-4 CASNHGKFSGANVLTF TGTGCCAGCAATCACGGAAAGTTCTCTGGGGCCAACGTCCTGACTTTC
TRBJ2-3 - many TRBV7-2 CASSLQGTDTQYF TGTGCCAGCAGCTTACAGGGCACAGATACGCAGTATTTT
TRBJ2-2 - many TRBV20-1 CSARVLGEGDTGELFF TGCAGTGCTAGAGTCTTAGGAGAGGGGGACACCGGGGAGCTGTTTTTT
TRBJ2-5 - many TRBV20-1 CSASIRDNQETQYF TGCAGTGCTAGTATCCGGGACAACCAAGAGACCCAGTACTTC
TRBJ2-1 - - TRBV6-4 CASSLSVLLDEQFF TGTGCCAGCAGTTTGAGCGTCCTTTTGGATGAGCAGTTCTTC
TRBJ1-3 - many TRBV5-1 CASSLVVSGNTIYF TGCGCCAGCAGCTTGGTCGTCTCTGGAAACACCATATATTTT
TRBJ1-3 - many TRBV20-1 CSARDRVRLGSSGNTIYF TGCAGTGCTAGAGATCGTGTTCGGTTGGGCAGCTCTGGAAACACCATATATTTT
TRBJ2-7 TRBD1 many TRBV5-1 CASSPGDRDAHEQYF TGCGCCAGCAGCCCCGGGGACAGGGACGCCCACGAGCAGTACTTC
TRBJ1-3 - - TRBV7-2 CASSFPALSGNTIYF TGTGCCAGCAGCTTCCCAGCTCTCTCTGGAAACACCATATATTTT
TRBJ2-2 - - TRBV5-1 CASSAGLTGELFF TGCGCCAGCAGCGCGGGGCTCACCGGGGAGCTGTTTTTT
TRBJ1-6 - many TRBV12-3/TRBV12-4 CASRLRGSYNSPLHF TGTGCCAGCAGGCTTAGGGGCTCCTATAATTCACCCCTCCACTTT
TRBJ2-7 TRBD1 many TRBV6-4 CASSGDRGRRSYEQYF TGTGCCAGCAGCGGAGACAGGGGCCGACGCTCCTACGAGCAGTACTTC
TRBJ2-7 TRBD2 many TRBV24-1 CATSGPTSGRNPYEQYF TGTGCCACCAGTGGACCGACTAGCGGGAGAAACCCCTACGAGCAGTACTTC
TRBJ2-7 TRBD1 - TRBV4-1 CASSLQVQGAYEQYF TGCGCCAGCAGCCTCCAGGTACAGGGGGCCTACGAGCAGTACTTC
TRBJ2-1 TRBD2 few TRBV9 CASSVARTSGTYNEQFF TGTGCCAGCAGCGTAGCTAGGACTAGCGGGACCTACAATGAGCAGTTCTTC
TRBJ1-5 - many TRBV20-1 CSASFGISNQPQHF TGCAGTGCTAGCTTTGGTATTAGCAATCAGCCCCAGCATTTT
TRBJ1-1 - many TRBV24-1 CATSDLLTGYAFF TGTGCCACCAGTGATTTGCTAACAGGGTACGCTTTCTTT
TRBJ2-2 TRBD2 many TRBV20-1 CSALLAANTGELFF TGCAGTGCACTTCTAGCGGCGAACACCGGGGAGCTGTTTTTT
TRBJ2-3 TRBD1 many TRBV6-5 CASSDRGGTDTQYF TGTGCCAGCAGTGACAGGGGAGGCACAGATACGCAGTATTTT
TRBJ2-7 - many TRBV7-9 CASSLGPGSYEQYF TGTGCCAGCAGCTTAGGTCCCGGCTCCTACGAGCAGTACTTC
TRBJ2-1 TRBD2 many TRBV20-1 CSARPGLAGGPGAYNEQFF TGCAGTGCTAGACCGGGACTAGCGGGAGGCCCGGGGGCCTACAATGAGCAGTTCTTC
TRBJ2-2 TRBD2 - TRBV3-1 CASSLSGRRITGELFF TGTGCCAGCAGCCTTAGCGGGAGGCGTATCACCGGGGAGCTGTTTTTT
TRBJ2-1 - many TRBV3-1 CASSQGTALLASYNEQFF TGTGCCAGCAGCCAAGGGACAGCCCTTTTGGCCTCCTACAATGAGCAGTTCTTC
TRBJ2-2 TRBD2 many TRBV20-1 CSASLAGGELFF TGCAGTGCTAGTCTAGCGGGAGGGGAGCTGTTTTTT
TRBJ2-3 - many TRBV12-3/TRBV12-4 CASSPSTGALYF TGTGCCAGCAGTCCTTCGACAGGCGCGTTGTATTTT
TRBJ2-7 TRBD2 many TRBV12-3/TRBV12-4 CASSFLAGGTYEQYF TGTGCCAGCAGTTTTTTGGCGGGAGGGACCTACGAGCAGTACTTC
TRBJ2-7 - many TRBV27 CASRPGPHYEQYF TGTGCCAGCAGACCGGGCCCTCACTACGAGCAGTACTTC
TRBJ2-3 TRBD1 many TRBV12-3/TRBV12-4 CASRMGQGASADTQYF TGTGCCAGCAGAATGGGACAGGGGGCAAGCGCGGATACGCAGTATTTT
TRBJ2-3 - many TRBV4-1 CASSQGGEDTQYF TGCGCCAGCAGCCAAGGAGGGGAGGATACGCAGTATTTT
TRBJ2-1 - many TRBV29-1 CSVEDASSYNEQFF TGCAGCGTTGAAGATGCAAGCTCCTACAATGAGCAGTTCTTC
TRBJ2-7 - many TRBV3-1 CASSQDMRLSSYEQYF TGTGCCAGCAGCCAAGATATGAGACTCTCGTCCTACGAGCAGTACTTC
TRBJ1-5 - - TRBV10-3 CAISEFGAGQSLHF TGTGCCATCAGTGAGTTCGGGGCGGGGCAGTCCCTGCATTTT
TRBJ2-5 TRBD1 - TRBV5-1 CASSKQGQQETQYF TGCGCCAGCAGCAAACAGGGACAGCAAGAGACCCAGTACTTC
TRBJ2-6 - many TRBV7-9 CASSFGQGSGANVLTF TGTGCCAGCAGCTTCGGGCAGGGCTCTGGGGCCAACGTCCTGACTTTC